What follows are 17 T cell receptor beta chains derived from one specimen sequenced in a study of cytomegalovirus exposure and HLA in healthy donors. With 60 Vbeta and 13 Jbeta primers, the PCR was carried out. Sequencing was performed with immunoSEQ multiplex PCR; in TCRdb, only in-frame clones are kept and a portion is missing. Among nearly 110,000 clones listed, over 60% were seen once. Sequencing was performed on PBMCs. These receptors all come from a male donor in good health and CMV-seronegative.

This chain joins TRBV5-1 and TRBJ2-3; D is perhaps TRBD1 (6 bases). The CDR3 covers 14 residues. Germline loops: CDR1 SGHRS, CDR2 YFSETQ. The V end lost 1 base, the J end lost 4 bases, and 10 bases lay between the germline ends. CDR3 DNA: TGCGCCAGCAGCTTGACAGGGCCGGCAGATACGCAGTATTTT. It translates to CASSLTGPADTQYF.

The chain uses TRBV11-2 and TRBJ1-5; D gene unclear. CDR1 and CDR2 from the germline V gene are SGHAT and FQNNGV. The CDR3 runs 15 residues. Trimming pared 4 bases from V and 4 bases from J, leaving 14 bases between. The CDR3 nucleotides are TGTGCCAGCAGCTACGGTTACAGCCTAAATCAGCCCCAGCATTTT. Translated: CASSYGYSLNQPQHF.

Concerning this clone: Within the sample, other DNA sequences also encode this same CDR3. V usage is TRBV6-1 and J usage is TRBJ2-1; 9 nucleotides match TRBD1. The CDR3 totals 15 residues. Per germline, CDR1 MNHNS and CDR2 SASEGT. Germline trimming cut 5 bases from V and 7 bases from J; bases unmatched to any gene: 9. Here the CDR3 reads CASSQGGTGRNEQFF. CDR3 in DNA: TGTGCCAGCAGTCAAGGTGGGACAGGGCGGAATGAGCAGTTCTTC.

The chain recombines TRBV28 with TRBJ1-5, with D perhaps matching TRBD1 (5 bases). CDR1 is MDHEN and CDR2 is SYDVKM in the germline V gene. V lost 6 bases to trimming and J lost 2 bases, with 14 bases between them. This CDR3 contains 15 residues. The CDR3 region is CASRGGGIGNQPQHF. CDR3 coding DNA: TGTGCCAGCAGGGGGGGAGGGATTGGCAATCAGCCCCAGCATTTT.

This clone has just one count. The chain uses TRBV28 and TRBJ1-3; tentatively, D is TRBD1 (6 bases). V gave up 2 bases and J gave up 2 bases, with 16 bases separating them. The CDR3 runs 17 residues. The V gene's germline CDR1 is MDHEN and CDR2 SYDVKM. The CDR3 reads CASSLRRLRDTGNTIYF. The CDR3 bases are TGTGCCAGCAGTTTACGTCGGTTAAGGGACACTGGAAACACCATATATTTT.

V gene TRBV6-1 combines with J gene TRBJ1-3; D unresolved. V lost 2 bases and J lost 4, with 15 bases in between. The CDR3 spans 16 residues. Germline CDR1 MNHNS, CDR2 SASEGT. The CDR3 region is CASSEYGAASGNTIYF. CDR3 nucleotide sequence: TGTGCCAGCAGTGAATACGGAGCGGCCTCCGGAAACACCATATATTTT.

J is TRBJ2-3 and V is TRBV7-2, with a possible D match to TRBD2 (5 bases). The CDR3 contains 16 residues. V was clipped by 5 bases and J by 6 bases, with 21 bases between them. CDR1 SGHTA and CDR2 FQGNSA come from the germline V gene. This CDR3 reads CASSPRVASSLDTQYF. In nucleotides, the CDR3 is TGTGCCAGCAGCCCCCGGGTAGCGAGTTCCCTCGATACGCAGTATTTT.

V gene TRBV5-1 combines with J gene TRBJ2-5; TRBD2 matches at 7 bases. CDR1 SGHRS and CDR2 YFSETQ come from the germline V gene. The J segment lost 5 bases and the V segment lost 0 bases, leaving 7 bases of the junction unmatched. The CDR3 length is 15 residues. The CDR3 protein is CASSLALGGSETQYF. As DNA, the CDR3 is TGCGCCAGCAGCTTGGCTCTCGGGGGGAGCGAGACCCAGTACTTC.

There are a few counts of this clone. The chain joins TRBV5-6 to TRBJ2-7; the D is unclear. Per germline, CDR1 SGHDT and CDR2 YYEEEE. The CDR3 totals 12 residues. Deletions cut 0 bases from V and 2 bases from J, with 3 bases between. As DNA, the CDR3 is TGTGCCAGCAGCTTGGCTACCTACGAGCAGTACTTC. Its translation is CASSLATYEQYF.

CDR3 DNA: TGTGCCAGCAGACCGGGACAGGCCTCCTACGAGCAGTACTTC. It is translated as CASRPGQASYEQYF. The J gene is TRBJ2-5, the V gene TRBV27, with 8 bases lining up with TRBD1. The J call is doubtful: the DNA matches TRBJ2-7 better. Germline CDR1 and CDR2: MNHEY and SMNVEV (reference sequence). This CDR3 is 14 amino acids long.

This chain connects TRBV5-5 to TRBJ2-7; maybe TRBD1 (5 bases). The CDR3 runs 14 residues. Germline lookup yields CDR1 SGHKS and CDR2 YYEKEE (reference sequence). The V gene lost 1 base and the J gene lost 2 bases, with 10 bases spanning the gap. The CDR3 here is CASSLYQGAYEQYF. The CDR3 DNA reads as TGTGCCAGCAGCTTGTATCAGGGTGCCTACGAGCAGTACTTC.

The V gene is TRBV20-1, the J gene TRBJ2-2; no reliable D call. The CDR3 is made up of 11 amino acids. CDR1 DFQATT and CDR2 SNEGSKA come from the germline V gene (reference sequence). The V gene lost 2 bases and the J gene lost 6 bases, with 4 bases spanning the gap. The CDR3 sequence: CSARHSGELFF. The CDR3 nucleotides are TGCAGTGCTAGACACTCCGGGGAGCTGTTTTTT.

This chain uses TRBV23-1 with TRBJ2-7, with a possible D match to TRBD1 (6 bases). TRBV23-1 is known as an ORF, though its function is uncertain. V lost 1 base and J lost 3, with 16 bases in between. The CDR3 covers 16 residues. The CDR3 protein is CASSQCARTVSYEQYF. For the CDR3, the DNA is TGCGCCAGCAGTCAATGTGCGAGGACAGTAAGCTACGAGCAGTACTTC.

The rearrangement links TRBV5-1 to TRBJ2-5, with 8 positions matching TRBD2. The J call may be incorrect, as the DNA end agrees better with TRBJ2-7. The V gene's germline CDR1 is SGHRS and CDR2 YFSETQ. This CDR3 spans 14 amino acids. The DNA of the CDR3 is TGCGCCAGCAGCTTGACTAGCGGAGCCTACGAGCAGTACTTC. This gives the protein CASSLTSGAYEQYF.

This clone was observed a single time. The chain links TRBV18 to TRBJ2-7; 11 bases line up with TRBD2. Germline V gene data show CDR1 as KGHSH and CDR2 as LQKENI. The CDR3 is made up of 15 amino acids. V shed 5 bases and J 3 bases; nucleotides not matched to a gene: 6. The CDR3 reads CASSSVGTSGYEQYF. In DNA, the CDR3 is TGTGCCAGCTCATCTGTTGGGACTAGCGGCTACGAGCAGTACTTC.

The genes are TRBV29-1 and TRBJ2-1, with 9 nucleotides matching TRBD2. The CDR3 consists of 15 residues. Germline CDR1 SQVTM, CDR2 ANQGSEA. Trimming removed 6 bases from V and 3 bases from J; junction bases left unmatched: 9. The CDR3 nucleotides are TGCAGCGTACCCGGGACTAGCCTGCTCTACAATGAGCAGTTCTTC. This translates into CSVPGTSLLYNEQFF.

This clone has a handful of counts. The chain links TRBV7-2 to TRBJ2-2, with 11 bases that match TRBD2. Germline CDR1 and CDR2: SGHTA and FQGNSA. The ends lost 1 base at V and 4 bases at J; junction bases unmatched: 11. The CDR3 contains 19 residues. The CDR3 nucleotides are TGTGCCAGCAGCTTAGAGGGTGCAGGGCTAGCGGGAGGCACCGGGGAGCTGTTTTTT. Protein product: CASSLEGAGLAGGTGELFF.